This passage covers 22 T cell receptor beta chains from one sample sequenced in a study of stem cell transplantation in POMP-related autoinflammatory disease. The repertoire was sequenced with immunoSEQ multiplex PCR; TCRdb's copy has only in-frame clones and lacks some. This sample carries a few hundred clones, about nine tenths of them seen once, and the ten largest clones take roughly 9%. Input material: Tregs from PBMCs. All receptors come from a human donor in good health.

This rearrangement joins TRBV5-4 to TRBJ1-2; D perhaps matches TRBD1 (6 bases). CDR1 is SGHNT, CDR2 YYREEE, per germline (reference sequence). Trimming pared 4 bases from V and 5 bases from J, leaving 15 bases between. This CDR3 spans 14 amino acids. The DNA of the CDR3 is TGTGCCAGCAGCCCGACAGGCGGGCCATATGGCTACACCTTC. It specifies CASSPTGGPYGYTF.

The chain recombines TRBV5-8 with TRBJ2-5; TRBD2 agrees at 7 bases. Germline CDR1 SGHTS, CDR2 YDEGEE. V trimming: 2 bases; J trimming: 4 bases; junction bases outside the gene matches: 14. The CDR3 spans 17 residues. As DNA, the CDR3 is TGTGCCAGCAGCTTTATAGAGCGGGGCAAAAGGGGAGAGACCCAGTACTTC. Its protein product is CASSFIERGKRGETQYF.

V and J are TRBV5-1 and TRBJ1-2; 8 nucleotides agree with TRBD1. CDR3 length: 17 amino acids. Germline V gene lookup returns CDR1 SGHRS and CDR2 YFSETQ. Unmatched junction bases numbered 14, after V lost 1 base and J lost 6 bases. The CDR3 loop is CASSLRQLDRVPNGYTF. DNA for the CDR3: TGCGCCAGCAGCTTGCGGCAGCTGGACAGGGTCCCTAATGGCTACACCTTC.

V is TRBV15 and J is TRBJ1-5, with D tentatively TRBD1 (6 bases). CDR1 LNHNV and CDR2 YYDKDF come from the germline V gene (reference sequence). V dropped 1 base and J dropped 5 bases, with 12 bases sitting between them. The CDR3 is made up of 15 amino acids. The CDR3 spells CATSRVQGGHQPQHF. The CDR3 nucleotides read TGTGCCACCAGCAGAGTACAGGGTGGTCATCAGCCCCAGCATTTT.

The chain uses TRBV4-2 and TRBJ2-6; no clear D gene. The V end lost 2 bases, the J end lost 1 base, and 6 bases lay between the germline ends. The CDR3 totals 15 residues. Germline CDR1 and CDR2: LGHNA and YNFKEQ. The CDR3 here is CASSQTVSGANVLTF. CDR3 bases: TGTGCCAGCAGCCAAACAGTATCTGGGGCCAACGTCCTGACTTTC.

The gene calls are TRBV7-3 and TRBJ2-3; 12 bases match TRBD2. CDR3 size: 19 residues. Germline CDR1 SGHTA, CDR2 FQGTGA. J was trimmed by 0 bases and V by 5 bases; bases with no gene match: 12. The chain's CDR3 is CASSPGLAGSVWSTDTQYF. CDR3 nucleotides: TGTGCCAGCAGCCCAGGACTAGCGGGGTCTGTGTGGAGCACAGATACGCAGTATTTT.

V usage is TRBV2 and J usage is TRBJ2-3, with D unclear. The V end was cut by 6 bases, the J end by 4 bases, with 17 bases between. The CDR3 consists of 15 residues. The germline CDR1 and CDR2 sequences are SNHLY and FYNNEI. The CDR3 loop reads CASSAQLRVADTQYF. Written as DNA, the CDR3 is TGTGCCAGCAGCGCCCAGCTGCGAGTTGCAGATACGCAGTATTTT.

The chain carries TRBV7-6 and TRBJ2-4; TRBD1 matches at 10 bases. Germline V lookup: CDR1 SGHVS, CDR2 FNYEAQ. This CDR3 comprises 16 residues. The J segment lost 6 bases and the V segment lost 3 bases, leaving 8 bases of the junction unmatched. CDR3: CASSLYGRDRGNIQYF. The CDR3 bases are TGTGCCAGCAGCTTGTACGGCCGGGACAGGGGAAACATTCAGTACTTC.

This chain uses TRBV15 with TRBJ1-5, with D perhaps TRBD1 (6 bases). V gave up 1 base and J gave up 6 bases, with 13 bases separating them. Germline V CDR1 and CDR2: LNHNV, YYDKDF (reference sequence). This CDR3 has 15 amino acids. The CDR3 coding sequence is TGTGCCACCAGCAGAGTACAGGGTGGTCGTCAGCCCCAGCATTTT. This translates into CATSRVQGGRQPQHF.

This chain links TRBV18 with TRBJ1-2, with 8 bases aligning to TRBD1. The CDR3 covers 19 residues. Looked up from germline, CDR1 is KGHSH and CDR2 is LQKENI. The V and J ends lost 3 bases and 0 bases, in that order; junction bases with no gene match: 15. CDR3 residues: CASSPSTGDTYVANYGYTF. The CDR3 DNA sequence: TGTGCCAGCTCACCGTCGACAGGGGACACGTATGTAGCTAACTATGGCTACACCTTC.

The chain carries TRBV4-1 and TRBJ1-1; D ambiguous. There are 12 residues in the CDR3. Germline CDR1 is MGHRA and CDR2 is YSYEKL. V gave up 0 bases and J gave up 8 bases, with 7 bases separating them. CDR3 DNA sequence: TGCGCCAGCAGCCAAGATCCGAGAGAAGCTTTCTTT. Amino acid sequence: CASSQDPREAFF.

The rearrangement links TRBV25-1 to TRBJ1-4, with 9 bases aligning to TRBD1. CDR1 is MGHDK and CDR2 is SYGVNS in the germline V gene. V dropped 8 bases and J dropped 4; count of bases not matched to a gene: 8. This CDR3 comprises 15 residues. Here the CDR3 reads CASQSHRGLNEKLFF. The CDR3 region has the DNA TGTGCCAGCCAAAGTCACAGGGGGCTTAATGAAAAACTGTTTTTT.

The chain couples TRBV7-9 to TRBJ2-1, with a tentative D call TRBD2 (6 bases). V lost 3 bases and J 3 bases, leaving 12 bases between the germline ends. Germline CDR1 and CDR2: SEHNR and FQNEAQ (reference sequence). This CDR3 contains 15 residues. The CDR3 here is CASSFRLAIYNEQFF. CDR3 coding DNA: TGTGCCAGCAGCTTCAGGCTAGCGATCTACAATGAGCAGTTCTTC.

This chain links TRBV6-1 with TRBJ2-3; D not resolved. The CDR3 extends over 14 amino acids. Trimming removed 6 bases at V and 0 bases at J, with 10 bases between. Germline values: CDR1 MNHNS, CDR2 SASEGT. The CDR3 region has the DNA TGTGCCAGCAGGACGATCTTTAGCACAGATACGCAGTATTTT. This encodes CASRTIFSTDTQYF.

The gene calls are TRBV28 and TRBJ2-3; 7 bases match TRBD2. V was pared by 5 bases and J by 7 bases, with 18 bases of the junction left unmatched. CDR1 is MDHEN and CDR2 is SYDVKM in the germline V gene. The CDR3 length is 17 residues. CDR3 protein: CASSVSKLARVLYTQYF. The CDR3 nucleotides are TGTGCCAGCAGTGTATCGAAACTAGCGAGGGTTTTGTATACGCAGTATTTT.

V and J are TRBV28 and TRBJ2-3; 9 bases align to TRBD2. Trimming removed 5 bases from V and 1 base from J; junction bases left unmatched: 7. The CDR3 runs 16 residues. Germline-derived CDR1 and CDR2 are MDHEN and SYDVKM. CDR3 in amino acids: CASSARQRGGTDTQYF. The DNA for the CDR3 is TGTGCCAGCAGTGCCCGTCAGCGGGGGGGCACAGATACGCAGTATTTT.

In DNA form, the CDR3 reads TGTGCCAGCAGCTATAACAGGAATAACTATGGCTACACCTTC. Its translation is CASSYNRNNYGYTF. The V and J genes are TRBV4-2 and TRBJ1-2, with D tentatively TRBD1 (5 bases). Germline V CDR1 and CDR2: LGHNA, YNFKEQ. This CDR3 is built from 14 residues. The ends were cut back, 5 bases at V and 1 base at J, with 11 bases in the middle.

The chain uses TRBV29-1 and TRBJ2-3, with a tentative D call TRBD1 (6 bases). Germline V gives CDR1 SQVTM, CDR2 ANQGSEA. This CDR3 is 10 amino acids long. V was shortened by 7 bases and J by 7 bases, with 9 bases between the two germline ends. The CDR3: CSATGYTQYF. CDR3 DNA sequence: TGCAGCGCCACAGGGTATACGCAGTATTTT.

The chain recombines TRBV15 with TRBJ1-5; D remains unclear. The CDR3 contains 15 residues. In germline, CDR1 is LNHNV, CDR2 YYDKDF (reference sequence). Trimming took off 1 base at V and 5 bases at J, with 12 bases between the two ends. Written as DNA, the CDR3 is TGTGCCACCAGCAGAGTACAGAGTGGTCATCAGCCCCAGCATTTT. This translates into CATSRVQSGHQPQHF.

The J gene is TRBJ1-6, the V gene TRBV5-1; 7 bases line up with TRBD1. V lost 3 bases and J lost 5; bases outside the gene matches: 5. This CDR3 is built from 15 residues. Per germline, CDR1 SGHRS and CDR2 YFSETQ. As DNA, the CDR3 is TGCGCCAGCAGCTATGGGGACAGCAATAATTCACCCCTCCACTTT. Translated: CASSYGDSNNSPLHF.

V usage is TRBV19 and J usage is TRBJ1-2; D remains ambiguous. Trimming shortened V by 1 base and J by 3 bases, and 12 bases separated the two germline ends. The CDR3 covers 15 residues. Per the germline V gene, CDR1 is LNHDA and CDR2 is SQIVND (reference sequence). CDR3: CASSIGSRSHYGYTF. In nucleotides, the CDR3 is TGTGCCAGTAGTATAGGATCAAGAAGCCACTATGGCTACACCTTC.

V usage is TRBV9 and J usage is TRBJ1-2, with D possibly matching TRBD1 (5 bases). The germline CDR1 and CDR2 sequences are SGDLS and YYNGEE. The CDR3 contains 14 residues. The V end was cut by 0 bases, the J end by 4 bases, with 10 bases between. This CDR3 is CASSVGQGGYGYTF. CDR3 coding DNA: TGTGCCAGCAGCGTAGGGCAGGGTGGCTATGGCTACACCTTC.